These T cell receptor beta chains were read from a single sample in a study of cytomegalovirus exposure and HLA in healthy donors. The protocol was immunoSEQ multiplex PCR, while the TCRdb copy is restricted to in-frame clones and leaves out a portion. The sample gives under 130,000 clones, 79% of which show up once; 4% is in the top ten. The sample comprised PBMCs. The origin of the receptors is a man in his forties or fifties in good health and CMV-seropositive. CDR3s include the opening cysteine and the closing phenylalanine or tryptophan. D genes are given only for firm matches. Clone size is given for some rows only: seen once, a few or many times, or a class if the clone is expanded.

>NA|TRBJ2-5|NA|TRBV7-3
TGTGCCAGCAGCCCTCGGCCGGGGAAAGGGGAGACCCAGTACTTC
CASSPRPGKGETQYF
>NA|TRBJ2-7|NA|TRBV11-2
TGTGCCAGCAGCAACAACTACGAGCAGTACTTC
CASSNNYEQYF
>NA|TRBJ2-7|NA|TRBV30
TGTGCCTGGAAAACAGGGTACGAGCAGTACTTC
CAWKTGYEQYF
>NA|TRBJ2-7|NA|TRBV9
TGTGCCAGCAGCGTAGGGGGCGGTGGGGTCTACGAGCAGTACTTC
CASSVGGGGVYEQYF
>NA|TRBJ2-1|TRBD1|TRBV12-5
TGTGCTAGTGGGACAGGGATAGGCTATGAGCAGTTCTTC
CASGTGIGYEQFF
>NA|TRBJ2-7|TRBD1|TRBV7-8
TGTGCCAGCAGTCCCGGGACAGGGGTCGTCGAGCAGTACTTC
CASSPGTGVVEQYF
>NA|TRBJ2-2|TRBD2|TRBV5-1
TGCGCCAGCAGCTTGGTGGGAGGGGTCACCGGGGAGCTGTTTTTT
CASSLVGGVTGELFF
>NA|TRBJ2-5|TRBD1|TRBV10-3
TGTGCCATCAGCCCCACACAGGGGCATACTCAAGAGACCCAGTACTTC
CAISPTQGHTQETQYF
>NA|TRBJ2-3|NA|TRBV14
TGTGCCAGCAGCCCCCGACAGGCAGCAGATACGCAGTATTTT
CASSPRQAADTQYF
>NA|TRBJ2-2|TRBD2|TRBV10-3
TGTGCCATCAGTGAAGGACTAGCCGGGGAGCTGTTTTTT
CAISEGLAGELFF
>few|TRBJ2-1|NA|TRBV27
TGTGCCAGCAGTTTGGAGGGATGGGCCTACAATGAGCAGTTCTTC
CASSLEGWAYNEQFF
>once|TRBJ2-4|TRBD2|TRBV28
TGTGCCAGCAGTTTACACGGAGCGGGATTGCCCAAAAACATTCAGTACTTC
CASSLHGAGLPKNIQYF
>NA|TRBJ2-7|NA|TRBV11-1
TGTGCCAGCAGCTGGGGACACGGAAGCTACGAGCAGTACTTC
CASSWGHGSYEQYF
>NA|TRBJ1-4|TRBD1|TRBV9
TGTGCCAGCAGCGCCCGCGGGACAGGGGGTGAAAAACTGTTTTTT
CASSARGTGGEKLFF
>medium-sized|TRBJ1-1|TRBD1|TRBV29-1
TGCAGCGTCAGGAAGGGACAGGTCGGCACTGAAGCTTTCTTT
CSVRKGQVGTEAFF
>NA|TRBJ2-7|TRBD2|TRBV6-1
TGTGCCAGCAGCCCGGGACTAGCTGGGTACGAGCAGTACTTC
CASSPGLAGYEQYF
>NA|TRBJ2-7|NA|TRBV4-3
TGCGCCAGCAGCCAAGGGCATTTCGACGAGCAGTACTTC
CASSQGHFDEQYF
>NA|TRBJ1-5|TRBD1|TRBV30
TGTGCCTGGACGCGACAGGGGGCCCAGCCCCAGCATTTT
CAWTRQGAQPQHF
>NA|TRBJ2-2|TRBD2|TRBV29-1
TGCAGCGTTATTAGCGGGATCGCGAACACCGGGGAGCTGTTTTTT
CSVISGIANTGELFF
>NA|TRBJ2-1|NA|TRBV18
TGTGCCAGCTCAGAATCTAGGCAGTCCAATGAGCAGTTCTTC
CASSESRQSNEQFF
>NA|TRBJ2-5|TRBD1|TRBV5-1
TGCGCCAGCAGCCGAACACAACAGGGGGCGCGTGGGGGAGAGACCCAGTACTTC
CASSRTQQGARGGETQYF
>NA|TRBJ2-2|TRBD2|TRBV7-6
TGTGCCAGCAGTAAAGGACTAGCGGGAGAAGGGGAGCTGTTTTTT
CASSKGLAGEGELFF
>NA|TRBJ2-3|NA|TRBV29-1
TGCAGCGTTACCTTAGCGGATAGCACAGATACGCAGTATTTT
CSVTLADSTDTQYF